The rows below give T cell receptor beta chains drawn from one sample of a study of blood T cell repertoires in COVID-19. This table comes from immunoSEQ multiplex PCR, and its TCRdb copy is limited to in-frame clones, with some not included. The data hold roughly 330,000 clones, with 70% to 90% observed a single time. The source material was PBMCs or T cells enriched from blood (not recorded which). All receptors come from a woman in her twenties or thirties who had recovered from COVID-19. CDR3s include the opening cysteine and the closing phenylalanine or tryptophan. The D gene is left open where the match is weak.

J,D,V,CDR3
TRBJ1-3,TRBD1,TRBV18,CASSPGDRSGNTIYF
TRBJ1-2,NA,TRBV28,CASSLGTNYGYTF
TRBJ1-3,NA,TRBV7-9,CASSLYVSSSGNTIYF
TRBJ2-1,TRBD2,TRBV4-3,CASSQDGTSGYNEQFF
TRBJ1-4,NA,TRBV25-1,CASRGRVANEKLFF
TRBJ2-7,NA,TRBV4-3,CASSQAQGYEQYF
TRBJ1-1,NA,TRBV4-1,CASSQVEVGTEAFF
TRBJ2-3,TRBD1,TRBV27,CASREDGTGVWSTQYF
TRBJ2-2,NA,TRBV5-6,CASSPGGNTGELFF
TRBJ2-3,TRBD2,TRBV2,CASRDRGGPSTDTQYF
TRBJ2-5,TRBD2,TRBV6-5,CASRGTSGVQETQYF
TRBJ1-6,NA,TRBV27,CASSYRALVWHSPLHF
TRBJ1-6,NA,TRBV10-1,CASPPPPLTGRVRYNSPLHF
TRBJ1-4,NA,TRBV6-6,CASSPGRTPTTNEKLFF
TRBJ2-1,NA,TRBV4-1,CASSQVTGTPEQFF
TRBJ2-3,TRBD1,TRBV6-6,CASSHPTEILRDRGIRAQYF
TRBJ1-1,TRBD1,TRBV6-1,CASSDPRTGPQNTEAFF
TRBJ2-3,NA,TRBV19,CASSDTGVRMDTQYF
TRBJ2-1,TRBD1,TRBV7-2,CASSLDPGGAVNEQFF
TRBJ2-2,TRBD2,TRBV2,CASSEFTAGGPGGELFF
TRBJ1-2,NA,TRBV6-5,CASSYWGPNYGYTF
TRBJ2-1,TRBD1,TRBV24-1,CATSDPRTGPGDEQFF
TRBJ1-5,NA,TRBV2,CASSEALGLNQPQHF
TRBJ2-3,TRBD2,TRBV4-1,CASSEPGLAQYF
TRBJ1-6,TRBD1,TRBV7-9,CASSPLAGQGNSPLHF
TRBJ1-1,NA,TRBV5-1,CASSLADRNTEAFF
TRBJ2-5,TRBD1,TRBV30,CAWRRQGRETQYF
TRBJ1-1,TRBD1,TRBV18,CASSRTGGTEAFF
TRBJ2-2,NA,TRBV11-2,CASSAILTGELFF
TRBJ1-2,NA,TRBV10-3,CAIRRGGLYGYTF
TRBJ1-1,NA,TRBV18,CASQINQGINTEAFF
TRBJ1-2,NA,TRBV23-1,CASSPGSEDYGYTF
TRBJ2-6,NA,TRBV7-9,CASSWSSGANVLTF
TRBJ2-7,NA,TRBV10-3,CAISESGPSYEQYF
TRBJ1-1,NA,TRBV11-3,CASSLSGPNAEAFF
TRBJ1-2,TRBD1,TRBV3-1/TRBV3-2,CASSQAGGNGYTF
TRBJ1-6,NA,TRBV4-3,CASSQFAGYNSPLHF
TRBJ2-2,TRBD1,TRBV2,CASSGDSVNTGELFF
TRBJ2-5,NA,TRBV7-6,CASSRLGLAATQYF
TRBJ1-1,NA,TRBV7-2,CASSFKGDIEAFF
TRBJ1-1,NA,TRBV11-1,CASSLGAGETEAFF
TRBJ1-5,TRBD1,TRBV5-6,CASSLPGTGVDQPQHF
TRBJ1-2,NA,TRBV3-1/TRBV3-2,CASSQDGERGYTF
TRBJ2-3,TRBD2,TRBV5-6,CASSLIGASGHSTDTQYF
TRBJ1-4,NA,TRBV5-5,CASSPGQGGEKLFF